The sequence of this TCR beta chain was determined in a study of blood T cell repertoires in COVID-19. CDR1 is MGHDK, CDR2 SYGVNS, per germline. CDR3 length: 13 residues. The V gene lost 1 base and the J gene lost 0 bases, with 3 bases spanning the gap. Assay: immunoSEQ multiplex PCR; the TCRdb copy retains only in-frame clones and omits some. The table has 51,000 or so clones, around 81% seen once. The chain couples TRBV25-1 to TRBJ2-5, with D unresolved. The receptor comes from a woman aged 80 or older with COVID-19, enrolled during active disease. The sequenced sample was peripheral blood. The CDR3 spells CASSELNQETQYF. The CDR3 region has the DNA TGTGCCAGCAGTGAATTAAACCAAGAGACCCAGTACTTC.